These 26 T cell receptor beta chains were sequenced from one sample in a study of early T cells in non-severe SARS-CoV-2 infection (dated by TCRdb to the early 2020s). Libraries were constructed by 5' RACE. Reads for this sample came from a NextSeq 500. TCRdb reran the public reads through fastp at Q25 and MiXCR, keeping productive beta chains. A single entry per CDR3 protein holds the most common genes and DNA from its merged rows. The sample table holds over 25,000 distinct CDR3 sequences, of which around 6% were seen once. The ten biggest clones cover roughly 5.5% of the sample. Sequencing used whole blood. These TCRs come from an adult who was a healthcare worker with PCR-confirmed SARS-CoV-2 infection or an uninfected control (not recorded which).

This clonotype showed up many times. CDR3 sequence (DNA): TGTGCTAGTGGTTTGGGGAGACAGGGAGGATGCGAGCAGTACTTC. Translating it yields CASGLGRQGGCEQYF. The gene calls are TRBV12-5 and TRBJ2-7; possibly TRBD1 for D (7 bases). The germline V and J ends were trimmed by 1 base and 6 bases, with 16 bases remaining between them. Germline CDR1 is LGHNT and CDR2 is FRNRAP. The CDR3 spans 15 residues.

The chain uses TRBV5-1 and TRBJ2-3, with D possibly being TRBD1 or TRBD2 (6 bases each). The CDR3 loop spans 16 amino acids. Germline V lookup: CDR1 SGHRS, CDR2 YFSETQ. Deletions cut 9 bases from V and 2 bases from J, with 22 bases between. The CDR3 DNA follows: TGCGCCACCACAATTCGGAGGGGGGTCGTCACAGATACGCAGTATTTT. Its protein is CATTIRRGVVTDTQYF.

This clonotype has at least ten counts. The rearrangement uses TRBV15 and TRBJ2-1, with D possibly TRBD2 on 5 matching bases. The CDR3 consists of 15 residues. CDR1 and CDR2 (germline): LNHNV, YYDKDF (reference sequence). V was shortened by 1 base and J by 7 bases, with 14 bases between the two germline ends. The DNA of the CDR3 is TGTGCCACCAGCAGAGCCCCGCTAGCAATGAATGAGCAGTTCTTC. This gives the protein CATSRAPLAMNEQFF.

This clonotype was picked up many times. The rearrangement uses TRBV6-6 and TRBJ2-7; the D gene is possibly TRBD1 (5 bases). Per the germline V gene, CDR1 is MNHNY and CDR2 is SVGAGI (reference sequence). The germline V and J ends were trimmed by 3 bases and 2 bases, with 8 bases remaining between them. This CDR3 region has 13 residues. The CDR3 nucleotides are TGTGCCAGCAGTTATCAGGGCCCCTACGAGCAGTACTTC. Translating it yields CASSYQGPYEQYF.

The V and J genes are TRBV6-2 or TRBV6-3 and TRBJ2-1; the match to TRBD2 covers 12 bases. The CDR3 covers 18 residues. V was pared by 7 bases and J by 0 bases, with 10 bases of the junction left unmatched. The V gene's germline CDR1 is MNHEY and CDR2 SVGEGT. The CDR3 loop is CASTMTSGGLYSYNEQFF. The CDR3 DNA reads as TGTGCCAGCACCATGACTAGCGGGGGCCTTTACTCCTACAATGAGCAGTTCTTC.

This clonotype was seen at least ten times. The chain couples TRBV14 to TRBJ1-3, with D unresolved. The V end was cut by 0 bases, the J end by 4 bases, with 7 bases between. The germline gives CDR1 SGHDN, CDR2 FVKESK. This CDR3 region has 14 residues. The CDR3 is CASSQDHRGNTIYF. CDR3 in DNA: TGTGCCAGCAGCCAAGATCACCGGGGAAACACCATATATTTT.

Ten or more counts support this clonotype. This rearrangement joins TRBV7-6 to TRBJ2-7, with D uncertain. This CDR3 is 14 amino acids long. Germline-derived CDR1 and CDR2 are SGHVS and FNYEAQ. Trimming stripped 5 bases from V and 2 bases from J, with 13 bases between. CDR3 sequence reads: CASSRSPLTYEQYF. The CDR3 nucleotides are TGTGCCAGCAGCCGAAGCCCCCTGACCTACGAGCAGTACTTC. Full variable domain (rest looked up from reference TRBV7-6 and TRBJ2-7): GAGVSQSPRYKVTKRGQDVALRCDPISGHVSLYWYRQALGQGPEFLTYFNYEAQQDKSGLPNDRFSAERPEGSISTLTIQRTEQRDSAMYRCASSRSPLTYEQYFGPGTRLTVT.

This clonotype was counted many times. DNA of the CDR3: TGTGCCAGCAGTTTTAGCTTGGCGGATACGCAGTATTTT. The encoded protein is CASSFSLADTQYF. J is TRBJ2-3 and V is TRBV27; no reliable D call. V dropped 3 bases and J dropped 6 bases, with 10 bases sitting between them. The CDR3 length is 13 residues. Germline V gene data show CDR1 as MNHEY and CDR2 as SMNVEV (reference sequence).

This clonotype was detected many times. The gene calls are TRBV25-1 and TRBJ2-5; D possibly uses TRBD1 or TRBD2 (5 bases each). Trimming took 5 bases from V and 7 from J, leaving 17 bases between them. This CDR3 contains 14 residues. In germline, CDR1 is MGHDK, CDR2 SYGVNS. The CDR3 reads CASSPAGSLVTQYF. CDR3 nucleotides: TGTGCCAGCAGTCCGGCAGGGAGCTTGGTGACCCAGTACTTC.

The chain couples TRBV10-3 to TRBJ2-3; no definite D call. The CDR3 loop spans 15 amino acids. V was shortened by 2 bases and J by 0 bases, with 9 bases between the two germline ends. Germline CDR1 is ENHRY and CDR2 is SYGVKD. CDR3 DNA: TGTGCCATCAGTGAGCCTCCATTAAGCACAGATACGCAGTATTTT. It specifies CAISEPPLSTDTQYF.

The sample holds a few counts of this clonotype. V and J are TRBV2 and TRBJ2-6; a weak D match, TRBD1 (5 bases). CDR3 size: 20 residues. CDR1 and CDR2 (germline): SNHLY, FYNNEI. Between the trimmed V and J ends, which lost 10 bases and 0 bases, there was a span of 28 bases. The CDR3 sequence: CANGYSIRKTDSSGANVLTF. In nucleotides, the CDR3 is TGTGCCAACGGATATAGCATCAGGAAGACAGACAGCTCTGGGGCCAACGTCCTGACTTTC.

This clonotype was counted at least ten times. This chain links TRBV20-1 with TRBJ2-4; D unclear. This CDR3 is 13 amino acids long. Germline CDR1 DFQATT, CDR2 SNEGSKA (reference sequence). CDR3 bases: TGCAGCGGAGCACTCATAGCCAAAAACATTCAGTACTTC. Translation gives CSGALIAKNIQYF.

This chain links TRBV12-3 or TRBV12-4 with TRBJ1-1; D is uncertain. V was clipped by 5 bases and J by 8 bases, with 12 bases between them. The CDR3 extends over 12 amino acids. The CDR3 sequence is CASSPEHPEAFF. Written as DNA, the CDR3 is TGTGCCAGCAGTCCCGAACACCCCGAAGCTTTCTTT.

This clonotype has a handful of counts. V usage is TRBV20-1 and J usage is TRBJ2-7; D remains ambiguous. Trimming removed 1 base at V and 4 bases at J, with 5 bases between. There are 11 residues in the CDR3. Germline CDR1 is DFQATT and CDR2 is SNEGSKA (reference sequence). The CDR3 here is CSARVEYEQYF. The DNA for the CDR3 is TGCAGTGCTAGAGTGGAGTACGAGCAGTACTTC.

This clonotype was counted at least ten times. The rearrangement uses TRBV24-1 and TRBJ2-1; no clear D gene. Germline-derived CDR1 and CDR2 are KGHDR and SFDVKD. This CDR3 has 15 residues. The V end was cut by 0 bases, the J end by 8 bases, with 13 bases between. CDR3 in amino acids: CATSDLETRLDEQFF. The DNA for the CDR3 is TGTGCCACCAGTGATTTGGAGACAAGGTTGGATGAGCAGTTCTTC.

This clonotype occurred a few times. CDR3 sequence (DNA): TGTGCCAGCAGTGGAAGGGCGGGGTCCACTGAAGCTTTCTTT. Translated, it gives CASSGRAGSTEAFF. The gene calls are TRBV3-1 and TRBJ1-1, with D hard to call. Germline-derived CDR1 and CDR2 are LGHDT and YNNKEL (reference sequence). The V gene lost 6 bases and the J gene lost 4 bases, with 15 bases spanning the gap. This CDR3 comprises 14 residues.

This clonotype is medium-sized. This sequence joins TRBV6-1 and TRBJ2-3; no clear D. The V end lost 3 bases, the J end lost 0 bases, and 10 bases lay between the germline ends. This CDR3 region has 15 residues. Germline CDR1 MNHNS, CDR2 SASEGT. CDR3 coding DNA: TGTGCCAGCAGTGACAGGACGGAGAGCACAGATACGCAGTATTTT. It specifies CASSDRTESTDTQYF.

In its sample, this clonotype was seen many times. This sequence joins TRBV5-1 and TRBJ2-1; no definite D call. V lost 0 bases and J lost 4, with 5 bases in between. This CDR3 is 13 amino acids long. Germline V lookup: CDR1 SGHRS, CDR2 YFSETQ. The CDR3 coding sequence is TGCGCCAGCAGCTTGGACCCTTACAATGAGCAGTTCTTC. The encoded protein is CASSLDPYNEQFF.

This clonotype appeared a few times. The V gene is TRBV29-1, the J gene TRBJ2-5; weak D call: TRBD1 (5 bases). The ends were cut back, 4 bases at V and 3 bases at J, with 9 bases in the middle. The CDR3 is made up of 12 amino acids. CDR1 and CDR2 from the germline V gene are SQVTM and ANQGSEA. The CDR3 loop reads CSVARTKETQYF. The CDR3 coding sequence is TGCAGCGTTGCCCGGACAAAAGAGACCCAGTACTTC.

This chain joins TRBV4-3 and TRBJ2-7, with 10 bases identical to TRBD1. V shed 1 base, J shed 2 bases, and the junction held 8 bases outside the gene matches. This CDR3 spans 17 amino acids. Germline V gene sequence: CDR1 LGHNA, CDR2 YSLEER. DNA of the CDR3: TGCGCCAGCAGCCAAGTCGTAGGAGACAGGGGGCCCTACGAGCAGTACTTC. This encodes CASSQVVGDRGPYEQYF.

There are a few counts of this clonotype. The chain uses TRBV5-3 and TRBJ2-1; 8 bases align to TRBD2. TRBV5-3 is an ORF, with its function uncertain. There are 21 residues in the CDR3. Unmatched junction bases numbered 22, after V lost 0 bases and J lost 5 bases. CDR3 sequence reads: CARSLGTPLVLPNGGDNEQFF. The CDR3 coding sequence is TGTGCCAGAAGCTTGGGAACCCCACTTGTATTGCCTAACGGGGGGGACAATGAGCAGTTCTTC.

The J gene is TRBJ1-4, the V gene TRBV12-3 or TRBV12-4; weak D call: TRBD1 (5 bases). The V gene lost 8 bases and the J gene lost 8 bases, with 18 bases spanning the gap. The CDR3 runs to 14 residues. CDR3 DNA: TGTGCCAGCGCCGTCGGGGGAATCTACGAAAAACTGTTTTTT. It specifies CASAVGGIYEKLFF.

This clonotype was counted at least ten times. The gene calls are TRBV6-2 or TRBV6-3 and TRBJ1-1; the D gene is possibly TRBD1 (5 bases). Trimming pared 5 bases from V and 6 bases from J, leaving 19 bases between. There are 15 residues in the CDR3. The germline gives CDR1 MNHEY, CDR2 SVGEGT. In nucleotides, the CDR3 is TGTGCCAGCAGTACCCGGGACGCCCAGCGGTCTGAAGCTTTCTTT. Its protein is CASSTRDAQRSEAFF.

This clonotype was counted many times. The chain uses TRBV3-1 and TRBJ2-7; D ambiguous. The CDR3 extends over 14 amino acids. The germline V gene encodes CDR1 LGHDT and CDR2 YNNKEL (reference sequence). V was trimmed by 1 base and J by 2 bases, leaving 9 bases between them. Here the CDR3 reads CASSQGAATYEQYF. CDR3 DNA sequence: TGTGCCAGCAGCCAAGGGGCCGCCACCTACGAGCAGTACTTC.

J is TRBJ2-6 and V is TRBV20-1; D is perhaps TRBD2 (7 bases). The V gene lost 6 bases and the J gene lost 0 bases, with 27 bases spanning the gap. Germline CDR1 is DFQATT and CDR2 is SNEGSKA (reference sequence). There are 20 residues in the CDR3. CDR3 sequence (DNA): TGCAGTGCCAGAAATTCACCGGCGGGGGCGAACTTCTCTGGGGCCAACGTCCTGACTTTC. This gives the protein CSARNSPAGANFSGANVLTF.

This clonotype was recorded at least ten times. This chain links TRBV10-3 with TRBJ2-1; TRBD1 agrees at 7 bases. There are 14 residues in the CDR3. With V trimmed by 9 bases and J by 5 bases, 10 bases remained unmatched. The germline gives CDR1 ENHRY, CDR2 SYGVKD. CDR3 nucleotides: TGTGCCATACAACAGGGGATGAGCGACAATGAGCAGTTCTTC. Residues: CAIQQGMSDNEQFF.